The T cell receptor (beta chain) under discussion was sequenced for a study of PD-L1 blockade in urothelial cancer. Study context: At 3 weeks (second dose) and 6 weeks after starting treatment, blood was analyzed.

Only in-frame clones appear in the TCRdb table, and some are missing; sequencing was by immunoSEQ multiplex PCR. The sample contains about 72,000 clones, almost 90% of which appear only once. V lost 1 base and J lost 0, with 13 bases in between. CDR3 length: 16 amino acids. Germline loops: CDR1 SGHRS, CDR2 YFSETQ. Time point given: pretreatment peripheral blood. The chain combines TRBV5-1 with TRBJ1-1; tentative D call: TRBD1 (6 bases). The sample consisted of PBMCs, taken around atezolizumab (anti-PD-L1) treatment. The receptor comes from a man in his sixties or seventies with urothelial cancer. CDR3 in DNA: TGCGCCAGCAGCTTGAGGGTGGACAGCCTGAACACTGAAGCTTTCTTT. Encoded protein: CASSLRVDSLNTEAFF. Full variable domain (missing parts from reference TRBV5-1 and TRBJ1-1): KAGVTQTPRYLIKTRGQQVTLSCSPISGHRSVSWYQQTPGQGLQFLFEYFSETQRNKGNFPGRFSGRQFSNSRSEMNVSTLELGDSALYLCASSLRVDSLNTEAFFGQGTRLTVV.